This T cell receptor beta chain was sequenced during a study of T-cell reconstitution after alpha-beta-depleted transplantation in children. Germline values: CDR1 KGHDR, CDR2 SFDVKD. The CDR3 spans 16 residues. The ends were cut back, 4 bases at V and 8 bases at J, with 20 bases in the middle. For TCRbeta, the library was prepared with unique molecular identifiers. TCRdb fed the PCR reads into MiXCR, producing one record per CDR3 protein. The sample has more than 550,000 distinct CDR3 sequences; roughly a tenth are singletons. J is TRBJ2-1 and V is TRBV24-1; D is uncertain. The source material was PBMCs from the stem cell graft donor, sampled from the stem cell graft. The receptor's source is a human donor who donated a stem cell graft to a child with acute myeloid leukemia. The CDR3 bases are TGTGCCACCAGTGACCCCGCAAGTCCGGCGGTGGATGAGCAGTTCTTC. This codes for CATSDPASPAVDEQFF.